The T cell receptor beta chain described here comes from a study of response to subunit inactivated influenza vaccine. In the case of this clonotype: The antigen remains undetermined.

Whole-study findings and limits: After each seasonal influenza vaccination, few new T cells are recruited, the authors suggested.

The V gene's germline CDR1 is SGHTA and CDR2 FQGNSA. With 2 bases removed from V and 8 bases from J, the gap between germline ends came to 22 bases. The length of the CDR3 is 17 residues. From the RT-PCR reads, TCRdb called clonotypes with MiXCR, one entry per CDR3 protein. Of over 150,000 distinct CDR3 sequences listed, over 8.5% are singletons. The sequencing here drew on CD8+ T cells sorted from PBMCs, taken about 23 months after vaccination. The rearrangement links TRBV7-2 to TRBJ2-1, with a weak D call TRBD1 (6 bases). The receptor's source is a man aged 45 to 75 who received an inactivated influenza vaccine. The chain's CDR3 is CASSLRVLGQGIDEQFF. As DNA, the CDR3 is TGTGCCAGCAGCTTAAGGGTCCTGGGGCAGGGGATCGATGAGCAGTTCTTC. The entire variable domain, with the rest obtained from reference TRBV7-2 and TRBJ2-1, is as follows: GAGVSQSPSNKVTEKGKDVELRCDPISGHTALYWYRQSLGQGLEFLIYFQGNSAPDKSGLPSDRFSAERTGGSVSTLTIQRTQQEDSAVYLCASSLRVLGQGIDEQFFGPGTRLTVL.